This TCR beta chain was identified during a study of blood T cells in healthy people across ages. Germline V lookup: CDR1 SGHTA, CDR2 FQGNSA. Unmatched junction bases numbered 6, after V lost 5 bases and J lost 4 bases. The CDR3 consists of 14 residues. As regards this clonotype: The antigen is unknown.

Using a J-beta primer mix together with a sample-barcoded 5' primer, a second PCR was run for about 6 to 11 cycles. A single record per CDR3 protein comes from TCRdb applying MiXCR to the 5' RACE reads. The sample contains fewer than 800,000 distinct CDR3 sequences, roughly 25% of which appear only once. Whole-study results and caveats: Comparison with aged donors showed that long-lived donors had more naive CD4+ cells and higher diversity. Calculation of diversity from one million T cells yielded estimates considered to be underestimates.

The data were also submitted as part of a second study, on T cells of mothers and their children.

The chain uses TRBV7-2 and TRBJ2-7; the match to TRBD2 covers 9 bases. This receptor was taken from a boy aged 5-17 years in good health. The sequencing input was blood. The chain's CDR3 is CASSRSGGMYEQYF. The CDR3 DNA follows: TGTGCCAGCAGCCGAAGCGGGGGGATGTACGAGCAGTACTTC.